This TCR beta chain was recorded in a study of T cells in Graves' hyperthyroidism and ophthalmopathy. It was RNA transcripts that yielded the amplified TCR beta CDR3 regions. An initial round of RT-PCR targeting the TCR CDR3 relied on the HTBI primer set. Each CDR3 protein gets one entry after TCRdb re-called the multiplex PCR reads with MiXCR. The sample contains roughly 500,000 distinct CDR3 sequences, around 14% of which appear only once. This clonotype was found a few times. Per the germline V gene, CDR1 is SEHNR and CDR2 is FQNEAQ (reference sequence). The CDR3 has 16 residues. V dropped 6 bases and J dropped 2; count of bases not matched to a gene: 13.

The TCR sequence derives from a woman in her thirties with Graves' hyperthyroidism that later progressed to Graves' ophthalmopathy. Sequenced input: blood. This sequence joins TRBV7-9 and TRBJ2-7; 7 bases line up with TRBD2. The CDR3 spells CASSPVGGGVTYEQYF. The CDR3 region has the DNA TGTGCCAGCAGTCCAGTGGGGGGGGGAGTTACCTACGAGCAGTACTTC. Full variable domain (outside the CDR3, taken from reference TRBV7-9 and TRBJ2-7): DTGVSQNPRHKITKRGQNVTFRCDPISEHNRLYWYRQTLGQGPEFLTYFQNEAQLEKSRLLSDRFSAERPKGSFSTLEIQRTEQGDSAMYLCASSPVGGGVTYEQYFGPGTRLTVT.